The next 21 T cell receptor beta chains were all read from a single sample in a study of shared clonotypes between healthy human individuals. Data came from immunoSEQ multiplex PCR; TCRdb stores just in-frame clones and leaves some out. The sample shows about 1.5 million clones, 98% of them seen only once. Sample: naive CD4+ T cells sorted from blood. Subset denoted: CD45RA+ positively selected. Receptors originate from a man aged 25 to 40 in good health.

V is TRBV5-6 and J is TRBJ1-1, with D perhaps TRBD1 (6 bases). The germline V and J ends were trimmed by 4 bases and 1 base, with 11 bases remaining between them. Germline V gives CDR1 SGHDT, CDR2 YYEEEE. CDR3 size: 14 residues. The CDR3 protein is CASSALTGNTEAFF. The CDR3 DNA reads TGTGCCAGCAGCGCCCTGACAGGGAACACTGAAGCTTTCTTT.

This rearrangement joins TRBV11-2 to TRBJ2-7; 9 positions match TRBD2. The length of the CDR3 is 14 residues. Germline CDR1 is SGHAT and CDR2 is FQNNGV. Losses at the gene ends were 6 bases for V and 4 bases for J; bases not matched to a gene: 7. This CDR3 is CASSGGLAGYEQYF. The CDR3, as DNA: TGTGCCAGCAGTGGGGGACTAGCTGGGTACGAGCAGTACTTC.

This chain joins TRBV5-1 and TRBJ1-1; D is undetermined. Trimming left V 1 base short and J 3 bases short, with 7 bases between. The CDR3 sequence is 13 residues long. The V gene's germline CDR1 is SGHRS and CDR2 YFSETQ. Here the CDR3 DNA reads TGCGCCAGCAGCTTGTGGGTGGACACTGAAGCTTTCTTT. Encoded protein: CASSLWVDTEAFF.

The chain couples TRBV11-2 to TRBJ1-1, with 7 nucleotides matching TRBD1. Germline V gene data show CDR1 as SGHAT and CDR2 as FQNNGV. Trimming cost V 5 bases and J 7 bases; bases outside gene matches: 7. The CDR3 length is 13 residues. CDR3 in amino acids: CASSPRGLGEAFF. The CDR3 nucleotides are TGTGCCAGCAGCCCGAGGGGGCTCGGTGAAGCTTTCTTT. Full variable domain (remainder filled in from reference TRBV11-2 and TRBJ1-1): EAGVAQSPRYKIIEKRQSVAFWCNPISGHATLYWYQQILGQGPKLLIQFQNNGVVDDSQLPKDRFSAERLKGVDSTLKIQPAKLEDSAVYLCASSPRGLGEAFFGQGTRLTVV.

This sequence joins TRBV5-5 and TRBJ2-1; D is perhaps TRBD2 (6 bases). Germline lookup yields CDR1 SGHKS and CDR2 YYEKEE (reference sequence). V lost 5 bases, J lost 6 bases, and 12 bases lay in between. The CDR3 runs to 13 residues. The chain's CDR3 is CASRILAGNEQFF. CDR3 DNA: TGTGCCAGCAGAATACTAGCCGGCAATGAGCAGTTCTTC.

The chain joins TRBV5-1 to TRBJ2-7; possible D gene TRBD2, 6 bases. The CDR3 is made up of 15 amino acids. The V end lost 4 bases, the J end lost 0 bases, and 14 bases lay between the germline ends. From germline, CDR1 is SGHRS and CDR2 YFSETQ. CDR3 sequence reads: CASSGGDFYSYEQYF. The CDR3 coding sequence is TGCGCCAGCAGCGGAGGGGACTTTTACTCCTACGAGCAGTACTTC.

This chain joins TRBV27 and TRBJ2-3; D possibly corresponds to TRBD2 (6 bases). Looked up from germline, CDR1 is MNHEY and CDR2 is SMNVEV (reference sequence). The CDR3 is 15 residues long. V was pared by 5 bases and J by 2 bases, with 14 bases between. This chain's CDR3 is CASSTGTFHTDTQYF. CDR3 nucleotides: TGTGCCAGCAGTACCGGGACTTTCCACACAGATACGCAGTATTTT.

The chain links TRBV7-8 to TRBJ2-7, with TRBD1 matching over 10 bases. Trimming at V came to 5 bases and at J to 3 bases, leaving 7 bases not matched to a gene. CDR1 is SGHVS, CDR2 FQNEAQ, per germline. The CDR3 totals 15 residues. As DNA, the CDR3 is TGTGCCAGCAGCGGCCGGGACAGGGGACGCTACGAGCAGTACTTC. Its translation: CASSGRDRGRYEQYF.

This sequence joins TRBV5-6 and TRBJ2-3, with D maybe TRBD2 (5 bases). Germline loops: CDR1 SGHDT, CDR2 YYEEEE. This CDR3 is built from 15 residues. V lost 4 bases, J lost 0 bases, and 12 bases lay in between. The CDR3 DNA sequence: TGTGCCAGCAGCCCGCTGGGAGATAGCACAGATACGCAGTATTTT. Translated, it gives CASSPLGDSTDTQYF.

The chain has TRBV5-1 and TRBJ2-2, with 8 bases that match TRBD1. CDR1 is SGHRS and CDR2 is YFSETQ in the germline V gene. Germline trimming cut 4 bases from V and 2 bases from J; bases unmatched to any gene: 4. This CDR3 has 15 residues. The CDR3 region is CASSRTGRNTGELFF. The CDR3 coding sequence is TGCGCCAGCAGCCGGACAGGGAGAAACACCGGGGAGCTGTTTTTT.

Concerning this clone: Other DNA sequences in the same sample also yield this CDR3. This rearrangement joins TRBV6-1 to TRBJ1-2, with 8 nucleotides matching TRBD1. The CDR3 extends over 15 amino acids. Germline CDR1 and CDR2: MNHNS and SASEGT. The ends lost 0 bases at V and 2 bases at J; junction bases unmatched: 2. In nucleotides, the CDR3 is TGTGCCAGCAGTGAAGCCCGGACAGGGAACTATGGCTACACCTTC. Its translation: CASSEARTGNYGYTF.

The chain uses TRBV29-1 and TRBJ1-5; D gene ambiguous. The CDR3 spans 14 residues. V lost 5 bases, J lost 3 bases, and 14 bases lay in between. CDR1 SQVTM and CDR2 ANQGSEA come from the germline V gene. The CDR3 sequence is CSVIHGENNQPQHF. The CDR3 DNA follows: TGCAGCGTTATACATGGAGAGAACAATCAGCCCCAGCATTTT.

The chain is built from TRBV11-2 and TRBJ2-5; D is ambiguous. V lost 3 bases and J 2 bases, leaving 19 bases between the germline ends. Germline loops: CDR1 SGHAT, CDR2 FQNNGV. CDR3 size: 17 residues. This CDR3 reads CASSLYGPTHGQETQYF. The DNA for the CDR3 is TGTGCCAGCAGCTTGTACGGGCCCACGCATGGGCAAGAGACCCAGTACTTC. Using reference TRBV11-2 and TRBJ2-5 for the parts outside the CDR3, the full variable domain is EAGVAQSPRYKIIEKRQSVAFWCNPISGHATLYWYQQILGQGPKLLIQFQNNGVVDDSQLPKDRFSAERLKGVDSTLKIQPAKLEDSAVYLCASSLYGPTHGQETQYFGPGTRLLVL.

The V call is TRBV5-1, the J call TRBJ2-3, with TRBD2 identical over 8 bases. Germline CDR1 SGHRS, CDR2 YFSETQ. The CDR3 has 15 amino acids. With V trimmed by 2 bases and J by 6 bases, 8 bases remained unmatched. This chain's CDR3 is CASSFAGSGGDTQYF. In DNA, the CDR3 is TGCGCCAGCAGCTTCGCTGGCTCGGGAGGGGATACGCAGTATTTT.

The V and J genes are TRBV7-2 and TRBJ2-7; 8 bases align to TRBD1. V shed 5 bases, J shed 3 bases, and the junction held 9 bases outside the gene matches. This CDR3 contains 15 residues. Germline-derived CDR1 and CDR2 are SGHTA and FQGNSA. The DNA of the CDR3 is TGTGCCAGCAGCCCGTGGACAGGGCTTGTCTACGAGCAGTACTTC. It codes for CASSPWTGLVYEQYF.

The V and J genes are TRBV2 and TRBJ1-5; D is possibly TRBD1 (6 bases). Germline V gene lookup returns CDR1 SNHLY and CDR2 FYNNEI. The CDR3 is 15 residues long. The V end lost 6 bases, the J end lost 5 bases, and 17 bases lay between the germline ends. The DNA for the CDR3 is TGTGCCAGCAGCCCCCAGAGGGGGATGGATCAGCCCCAGCATTTT. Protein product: CASSPQRGMDQPQHF.

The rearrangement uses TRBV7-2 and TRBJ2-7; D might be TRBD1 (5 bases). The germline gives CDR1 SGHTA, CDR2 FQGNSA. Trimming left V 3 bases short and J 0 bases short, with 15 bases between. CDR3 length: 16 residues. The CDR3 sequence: CASSFGIKTASYEQYF. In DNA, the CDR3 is TGTGCCAGCAGCTTTGGCATAAAGACAGCCTCCTACGAGCAGTACTTC.

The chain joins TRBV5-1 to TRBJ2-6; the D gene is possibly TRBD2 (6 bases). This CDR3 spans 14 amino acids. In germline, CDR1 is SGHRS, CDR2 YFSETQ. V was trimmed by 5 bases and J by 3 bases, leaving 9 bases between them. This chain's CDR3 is CASSGGIGANVLTF. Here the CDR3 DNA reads TGCGCCAGCAGTGGCGGGATTGGGGCCAACGTCCTGACTTTC.

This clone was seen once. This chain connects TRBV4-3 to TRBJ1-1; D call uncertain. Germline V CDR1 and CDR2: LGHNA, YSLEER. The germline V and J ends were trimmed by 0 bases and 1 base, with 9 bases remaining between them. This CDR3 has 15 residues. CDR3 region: CASSQEANRNTEAFF. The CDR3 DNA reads TGCGCCAGCAGCCAAGAAGCGAACAGGAACACTGAAGCTTTCTTT.

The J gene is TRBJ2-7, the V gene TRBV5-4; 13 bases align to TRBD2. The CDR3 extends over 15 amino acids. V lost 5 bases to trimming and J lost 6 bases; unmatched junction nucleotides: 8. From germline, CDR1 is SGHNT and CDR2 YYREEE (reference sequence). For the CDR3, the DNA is TGTGCCAGCAGTTTTCCGGGACTAGCGGGAACCGAGCAGTACTTC. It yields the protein CASSFPGLAGTEQYF.

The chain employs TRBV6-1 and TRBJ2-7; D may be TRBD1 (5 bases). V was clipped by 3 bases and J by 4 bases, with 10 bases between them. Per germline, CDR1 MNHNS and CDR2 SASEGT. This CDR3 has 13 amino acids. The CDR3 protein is CASSEKTAYEQYF. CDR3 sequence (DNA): TGTGCCAGCAGTGAGAAGACAGCGTACGAGCAGTACTTC.